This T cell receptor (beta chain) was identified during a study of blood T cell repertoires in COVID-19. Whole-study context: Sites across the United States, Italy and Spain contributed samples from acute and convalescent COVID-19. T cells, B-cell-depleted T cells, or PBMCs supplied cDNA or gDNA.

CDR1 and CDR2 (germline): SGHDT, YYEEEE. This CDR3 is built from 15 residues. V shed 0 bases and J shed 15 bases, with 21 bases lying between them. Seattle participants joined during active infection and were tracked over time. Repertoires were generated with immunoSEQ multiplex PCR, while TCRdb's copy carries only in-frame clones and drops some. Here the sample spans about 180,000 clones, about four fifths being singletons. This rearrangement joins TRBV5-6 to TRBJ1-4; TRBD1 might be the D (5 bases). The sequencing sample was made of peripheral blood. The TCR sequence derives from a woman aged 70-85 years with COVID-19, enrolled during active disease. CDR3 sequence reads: CASSLAGGTRAELFF. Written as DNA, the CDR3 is TGTGCCAGCAGCTTGGCCGGGGGAACGCGGGCGGAATTGTTTTTT.